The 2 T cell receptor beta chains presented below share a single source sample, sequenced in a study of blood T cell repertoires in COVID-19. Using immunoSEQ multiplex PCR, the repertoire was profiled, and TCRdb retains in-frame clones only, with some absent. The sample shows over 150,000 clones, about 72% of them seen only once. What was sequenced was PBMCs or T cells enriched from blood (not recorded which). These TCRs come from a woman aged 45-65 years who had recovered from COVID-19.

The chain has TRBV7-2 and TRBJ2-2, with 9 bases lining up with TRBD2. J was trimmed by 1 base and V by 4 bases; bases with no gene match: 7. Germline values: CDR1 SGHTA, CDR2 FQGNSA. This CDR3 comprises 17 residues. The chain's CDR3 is CASSSSPTSGNTGELFF. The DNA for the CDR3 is TGTGCCAGCAGCTCCTCCCCGACTAGCGGGAACACCGGGGAGCTGTTTTTT. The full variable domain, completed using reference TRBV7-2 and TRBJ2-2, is GAGVSQSPSNKVTEKGKDVELRCDPISGHTALYWYRQSLGQGLEFLIYFQGNSAPDKSGLPSDRFSAERTGGSVSTLTIQRTQQEDSAVYLCASSSSPTSGNTGELFFGEGSRLTVL.

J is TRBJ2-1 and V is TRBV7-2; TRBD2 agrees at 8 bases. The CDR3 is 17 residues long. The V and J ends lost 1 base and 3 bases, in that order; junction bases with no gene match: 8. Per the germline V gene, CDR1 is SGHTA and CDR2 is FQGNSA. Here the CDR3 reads CASSLGTGGKVYNEQFF. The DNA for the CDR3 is TGTGCCAGCAGCTTAGGTACGGGGGGGAAAGTCTACAATGAGCAGTTCTTC.